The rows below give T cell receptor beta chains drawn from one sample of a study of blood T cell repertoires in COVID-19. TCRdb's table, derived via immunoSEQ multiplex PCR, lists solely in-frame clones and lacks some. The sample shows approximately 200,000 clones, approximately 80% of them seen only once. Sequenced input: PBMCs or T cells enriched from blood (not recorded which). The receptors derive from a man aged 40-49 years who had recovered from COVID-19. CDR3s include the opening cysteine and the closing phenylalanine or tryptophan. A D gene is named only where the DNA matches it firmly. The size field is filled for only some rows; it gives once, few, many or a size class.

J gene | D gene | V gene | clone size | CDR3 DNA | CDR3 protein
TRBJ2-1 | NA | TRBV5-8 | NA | TGTGCCAGCAGCTTACAGGCCCTAGGCAATGAGCAGTTCTTC | CASSLQALGNEQFF
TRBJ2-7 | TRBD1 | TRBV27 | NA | TGTGCCAGCAGTGCGGGACAGGGGTCCGAGCAGTACTTC | CASSAGQGSEQYF
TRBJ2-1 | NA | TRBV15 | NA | TGTGCCACCAGCAGACAGGAGGAGGACAATGAGCAGTTCTTC | CATSRQEEDNEQFF
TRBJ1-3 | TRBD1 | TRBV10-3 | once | TGTGCCATCAGTATGAACAGGGGAATCTCTGGAAACACCATATATTTT | CAISMNRGISGNTIYF
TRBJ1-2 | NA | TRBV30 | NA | TGTGCCTGGAGTACAGTGCCTCTTGGATACACCTTC | CAWSTVPLGYTF
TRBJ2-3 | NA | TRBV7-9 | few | TGTGCCAGCAGCCTTAGCACAGATACGCAGTATTTT | CASSLSTDTQYF
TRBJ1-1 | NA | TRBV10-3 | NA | TGTGCCATCAGTGAGTCTGGGGGGGGCAGGGGAACTGAAGCTTTCTTT | CAISESGGGRGTEAFF
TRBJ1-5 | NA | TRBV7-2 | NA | TGTGCCAGCAGCTTAGAGACAGCTAATCAGCCCCAGCATTTT | CASSLETANQPQHF
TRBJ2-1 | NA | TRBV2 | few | TGTGCCAGCAGACTCCAGGGGAATGAGCAGTTCTTC | CASRLQGNEQFF
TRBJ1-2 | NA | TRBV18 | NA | TGTGCCAGCTCACCTGAGAGAAGGGGTGGCTACACCTTC | CASSPERRGGYTF
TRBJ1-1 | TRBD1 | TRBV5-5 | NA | TGTGCCACCAACGGACAGGTTACGTCGAACACTGAAGCTTTCTTT | CATNGQVTSNTEAFF
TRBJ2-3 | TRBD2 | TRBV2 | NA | TGTGCCAGCAGTGTTAGCGGGGGGGAGACAGATACGCAGTATTTT | CASSVSGGETDTQYF
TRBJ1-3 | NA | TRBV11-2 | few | TGTGCCAGCAGCTTTGGTTCGGGTATCGGAAACACCATATATTTT | CASSFGSGIGNTIYF
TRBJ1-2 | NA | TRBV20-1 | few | TGCAGTGCTAGAAGGGGCTATGGCTACACCTTC | CSARRGYGYTF
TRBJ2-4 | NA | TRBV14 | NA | TGTGCCAGCCGAGCCTCGGGGGACAGTAGGGACATTCAGTACTTC | CASRASGDSRDIQYF
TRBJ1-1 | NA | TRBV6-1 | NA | TGTGCCAGCAGCAGAACAGGGAACACTGAAGCTTTCTTT | CASSRTGNTEAFF
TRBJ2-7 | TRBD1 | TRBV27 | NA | TGTGCCAGCAGTTTTCGGGGACAGGGGACGAACGAGCAGTACTTC | CASSFRGQGTNEQYF
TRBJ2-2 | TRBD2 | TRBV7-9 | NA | TGTGCCAGCAGCCTCCAGGCCGGGACTAGCACCGGGGAGCTGTTTTTT | CASSLQAGTSTGELFF
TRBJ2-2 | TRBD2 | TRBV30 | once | TGTGCCACCAGAGGACTAGCGGGAACCGGGGAGCTGTTTTTT | CATRGLAGTGELFF
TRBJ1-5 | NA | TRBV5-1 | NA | TGCGCCAGCAGCTTGGCGTCGAATCAGCCCCAGCATTTT | CASSLASNQPQHF
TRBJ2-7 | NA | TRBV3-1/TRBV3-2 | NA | TGTGCCAGCAGCCAGAGGAGCTCCTACGAGCAGTACTTC | CASSQRSSYEQYF
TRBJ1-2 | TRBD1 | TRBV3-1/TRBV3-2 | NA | TGTGCCAGCAGCCCGGGACAGCACTATGGCTACACCTTC | CASSPGQHYGYTF